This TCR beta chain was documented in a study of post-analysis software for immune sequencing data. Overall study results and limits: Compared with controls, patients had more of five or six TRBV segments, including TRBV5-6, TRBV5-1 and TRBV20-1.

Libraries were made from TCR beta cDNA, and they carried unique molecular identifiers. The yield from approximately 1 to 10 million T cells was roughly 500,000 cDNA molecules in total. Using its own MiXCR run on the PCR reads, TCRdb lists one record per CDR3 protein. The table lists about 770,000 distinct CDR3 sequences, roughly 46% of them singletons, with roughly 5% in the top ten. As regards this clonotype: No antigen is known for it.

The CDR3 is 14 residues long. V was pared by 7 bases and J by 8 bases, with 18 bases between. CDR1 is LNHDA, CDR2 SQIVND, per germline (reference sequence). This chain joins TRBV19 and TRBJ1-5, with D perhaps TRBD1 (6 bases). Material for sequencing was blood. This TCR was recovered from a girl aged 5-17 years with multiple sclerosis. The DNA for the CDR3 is TGTGCCAGTACCCTCCTAGGGGGGGTTGAGCCCCAGCATTTT. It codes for CASTLLGGVEPQHF.